The T cell receptor beta chain described here comes from a study of blood T cell repertoires in COVID-19. Produced via immunoSEQ multiplex PCR; TCRdb's table is partial and in-frame only. The table lists 350,000 or so clones, 90% of them singletons. The germline CDR1 and CDR2 sequences are DFQATT and SNEGSKA (reference sequence). The V end was cut by 3 bases, the J end by 5 bases, with 13 bases between. The CDR3 consists of 13 residues. The V gene is TRBV20-1, the J gene TRBJ1-1, with D possibly being TRBD1 (6 bases). This sequence was found in a man between 18 and 29 years old with active or convalescent COVID-19. The specimen was peripheral blood. DNA for the CDR3: TGCAGTGCTAGTAACAGGGTGGGAACTGAAGCTTTCTTT. It encodes CSASNRVGTEAFF.